This record looks at one T cell receptor beta chain sequence and its context. Antigen specificity is unknown. Cultured CD4+ T cell DNA underwent sequencing with the Oncomine TCR Beta short-read assay. Using its own MiXCR run on the PCR reads, TCRdb lists one record per CDR3 protein. The table has about 13,000 distinct CDR3 sequences, approximately 54% seen once; the top ten hold over 15%. As to treatment: approximately 11-day PBMC culture with coronavirus spike peptide pools or control peptides (ViraFEST assay). Using peptide pools, antigen-specific T cells were expanded in ViraFEST before TCRs were sequenced. This record belongs to a study of vaccination and CD4 T cells after COVID-19. Study as a whole: Six males and four females, two of them Hispanic, were enrolled as convalescents. Investigators stimulated cells with overlapping spike peptides drawn from SARS-CoV-2, HCoV-NL63, HCoV-OC43 and HCoV-229E. Study-wide results and caveats: In convalescent patients, a median 86.3% of post-vaccine SARS-CoV-2-reactive clones appeared only after vaccination.

Material: CD4+ T cells from blood, cultured in vitro. This receptor was obtained from a human donor who had recovered from COVID-19.

CDR3 nucleotides: TGTGCCAGCAGTGAAACAGAAAACTATGGCTACACCTTC. Translated, it gives CASSETENYGYTF. The V call is TRBV2, the J call TRBJ1-2, with unresolved D. CDR1 SNHLY and CDR2 FYNNEI come from the germline V gene. V dropped 2 bases and J dropped 2 bases, with 6 bases sitting between them. This CDR3 region has 13 residues.